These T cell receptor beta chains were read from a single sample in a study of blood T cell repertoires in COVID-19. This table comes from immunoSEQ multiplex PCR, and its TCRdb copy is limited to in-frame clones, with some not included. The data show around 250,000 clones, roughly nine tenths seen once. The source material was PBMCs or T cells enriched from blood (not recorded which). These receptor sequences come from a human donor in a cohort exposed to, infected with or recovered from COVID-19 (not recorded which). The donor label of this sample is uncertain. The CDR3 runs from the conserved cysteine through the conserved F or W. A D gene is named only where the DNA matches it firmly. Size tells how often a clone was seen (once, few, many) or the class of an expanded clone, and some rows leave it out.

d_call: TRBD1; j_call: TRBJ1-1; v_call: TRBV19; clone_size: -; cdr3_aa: CASSLPGQGIYTEAFF; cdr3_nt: TGTGCCAGTAGTTTACCGGGACAGGGAATATACACTGAAGCTTTCTTT
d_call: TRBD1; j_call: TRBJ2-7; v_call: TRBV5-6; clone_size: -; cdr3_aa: CASSSGTAYEQYF; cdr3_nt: TGTGCCAGCAGTTCCGGGACAGCTTACGAGCAGTACTTC
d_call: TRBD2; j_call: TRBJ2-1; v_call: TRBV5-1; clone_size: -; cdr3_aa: CASSFTSGGAREQFF; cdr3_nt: TGCGCCAGCAGCTTCACTAGCGGGGGGGCCCGTGAGCAGTTCTTC
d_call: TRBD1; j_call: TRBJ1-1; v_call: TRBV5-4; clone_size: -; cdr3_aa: CASGDRVNTEAFF; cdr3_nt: TGTGCCAGCGGAGACAGGGTAAACACTGAAGCTTTCTTT
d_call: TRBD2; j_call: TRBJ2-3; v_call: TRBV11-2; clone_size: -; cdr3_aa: CASSSSSGGTDTQYF; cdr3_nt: TGTGCCAGCAGCTCTTCTAGCGGGGGGACAGATACGCAGTATTTT
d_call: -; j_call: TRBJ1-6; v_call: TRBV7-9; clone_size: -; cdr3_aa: CASSRGSNSPLHF; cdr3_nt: TGTGCCAGCAGCCGCGGGAGTAATTCACCCCTCCACTTT
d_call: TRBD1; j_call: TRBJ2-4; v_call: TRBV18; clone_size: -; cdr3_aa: CASSPDGTGFGIQYF; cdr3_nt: TGTGCCAGCTCACCTGACGGGACAGGGTTCGGCATTCAGTACTTC
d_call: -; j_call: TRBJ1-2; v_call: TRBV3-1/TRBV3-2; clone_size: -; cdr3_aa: CASSQDSGHYGYTF; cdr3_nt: TGTGCCAGCAGCCAAGATAGCGGACACTATGGCTACACCTTC
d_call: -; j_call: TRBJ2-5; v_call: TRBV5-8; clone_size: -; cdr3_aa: CASSFEGGKETQYF; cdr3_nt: TGTGCCAGCAGCTTTGAGGGGGGGAAAGAGACCCAGTACTTC
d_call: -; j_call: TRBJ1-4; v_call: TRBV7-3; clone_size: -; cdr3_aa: CASSLESGARTNEKLFF; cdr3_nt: TGTGCCAGCAGCTTAGAATCAGGGGCCAGGACTAATGAAAAACTGTTTTTT
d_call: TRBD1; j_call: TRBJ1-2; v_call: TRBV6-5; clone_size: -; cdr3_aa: CASRDRGRVYGYTF; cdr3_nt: TGTGCCAGCAGGGACAGGGGGCGGGTCTATGGCTACACCTTC
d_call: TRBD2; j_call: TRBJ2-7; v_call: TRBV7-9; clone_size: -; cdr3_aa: CASSLVPSGVSYEQYF; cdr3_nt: TGTGCCAGCAGCTTAGTGCCTAGCGGTGTCTCCTACGAGCAGTACTTC
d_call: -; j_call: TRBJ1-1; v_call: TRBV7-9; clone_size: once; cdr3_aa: CASSLLAGARGTEAFF; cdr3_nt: TGTGCCAGCAGCTTATTAGCGGGGGCGCGGGGCACTGAAGCTTTCTTT
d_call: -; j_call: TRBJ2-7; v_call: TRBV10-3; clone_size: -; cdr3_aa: CAIGGTVYEQYF; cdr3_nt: TGTGCCATCGGAGGGACAGTTTACGAGCAGTACTTC
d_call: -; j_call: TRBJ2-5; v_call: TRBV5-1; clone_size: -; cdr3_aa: CASSLGARRQETQYF; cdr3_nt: TGCGCCAGCAGCTTGGGCGCTAGAAGGCAAGAGACCCAGTACTTC
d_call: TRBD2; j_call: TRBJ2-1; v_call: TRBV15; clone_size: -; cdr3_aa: CATSRLAGGFNEQFF; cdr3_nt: TGTGCCACCAGCAGATTGGCGGGGGGGTTCAATGAGCAGTTCTTC
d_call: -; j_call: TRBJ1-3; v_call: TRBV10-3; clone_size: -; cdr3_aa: CAISDALQGGGNTIYF; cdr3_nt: TGTGCCATCAGTGATGCCCTCCAGGGTGGTGGAAACACCATATATTTT
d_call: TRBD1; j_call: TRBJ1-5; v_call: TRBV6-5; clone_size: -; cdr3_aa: CATYPGQTNQPQHF; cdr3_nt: TGTGCCACCTACCCGGGACAGACGAATCAGCCCCAGCATTTT
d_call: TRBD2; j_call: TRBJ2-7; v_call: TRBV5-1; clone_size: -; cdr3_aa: CASSLGLAGGAYEQYF; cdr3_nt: TGCGCCAGCAGCTTGGGACTAGCGGGGGGTGCCTACGAGCAGTACTTC
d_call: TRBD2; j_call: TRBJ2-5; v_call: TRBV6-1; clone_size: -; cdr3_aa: CASSELAGGWETQYF; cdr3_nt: TGTGCCAGCAGTGAACTAGCGGGGGGCTGGGAGACCCAGTACTTC
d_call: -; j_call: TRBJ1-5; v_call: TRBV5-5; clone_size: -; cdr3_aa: CASSFEYSNQPQHF; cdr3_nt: TGTGCCAGCAGCTTCGAGTATAGCAATCAGCCCCAGCATTTT
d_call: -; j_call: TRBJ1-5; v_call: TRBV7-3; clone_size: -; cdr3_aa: CASSLSSDQPQHF; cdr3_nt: TGTGCCAGCAGCTTATCGTCGGATCAGCCCCAGCATTTT
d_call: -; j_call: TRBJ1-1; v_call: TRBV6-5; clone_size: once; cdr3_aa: CASTPGANTEAFF; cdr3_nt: TGTGCCAGCACCCCAGGGGCGAACACTGAAGCTTTCTTT
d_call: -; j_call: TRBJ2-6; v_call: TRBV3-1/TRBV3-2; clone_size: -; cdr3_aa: CASSQVPGSGANVLTF; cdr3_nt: TGTGCCAGCAGCCAAGTCCCCGGGTCTGGGGCCAACGTCCTGACTTTC
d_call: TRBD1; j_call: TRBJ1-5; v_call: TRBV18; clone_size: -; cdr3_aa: CASSPGQAGQPQHF; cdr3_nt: TGTGCCAGCTCACCGGGACAGGCCGGACAGCCCCAGCATTTT
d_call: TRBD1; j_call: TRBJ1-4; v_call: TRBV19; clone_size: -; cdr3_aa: CASTTPGTGGMSNEKLFF; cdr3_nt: TGTGCCAGTACCACCCCCGGGACAGGGGGCATGTCTAATGAAAAACTGTTTTTT
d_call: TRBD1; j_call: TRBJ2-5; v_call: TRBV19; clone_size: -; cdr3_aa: CASSRTTGLETQYF; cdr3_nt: TGTGCCAGTAGTAGAACGACAGGGCTGGAGACCCAGTACTTC
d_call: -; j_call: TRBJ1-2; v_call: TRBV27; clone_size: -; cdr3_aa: CASSLGLYYGYTF; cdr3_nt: TGTGCCAGCAGTTTGGGGCTGTACTATGGCTACACCTTC
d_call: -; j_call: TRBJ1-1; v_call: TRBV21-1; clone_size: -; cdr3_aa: CASSKAPLSRGPANTEAFF; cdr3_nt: TGTGCCAGCAGCAAAGCGCCGCTCTCGAGAGGCCCCGCGAACACTGAAGCTTTCTTT
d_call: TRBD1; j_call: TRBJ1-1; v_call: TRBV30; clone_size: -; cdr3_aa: CAGRQGRNTEAFF; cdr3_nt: TGTGCCGGCAGACAGGGGAGGAACACTGAAGCTTTCTTT
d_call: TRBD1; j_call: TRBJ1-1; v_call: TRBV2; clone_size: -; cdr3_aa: CASSIPDRGGTEAFF; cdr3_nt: TGTGCCAGCAGTATACCAGACAGGGGGGGTACTGAAGCTTTCTTT
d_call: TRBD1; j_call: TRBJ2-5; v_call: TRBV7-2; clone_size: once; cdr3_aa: CASSPRQGDETQYF; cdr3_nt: TGTGCCAGCAGTCCCCGACAGGGAGATGAGACCCAGTACTTC
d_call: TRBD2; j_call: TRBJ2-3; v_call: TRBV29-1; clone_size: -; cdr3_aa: CSVEGTSGALTDTQYF; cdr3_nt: TGCAGCGTTGAAGGTACTAGCGGGGCCCTCACAGATACGCAGTATTTT
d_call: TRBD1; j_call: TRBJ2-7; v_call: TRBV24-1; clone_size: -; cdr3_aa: CATRAQGADEQYF; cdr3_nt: TGTGCCACCAGAGCACAGGGGGCCGACGAGCAGTACTTC
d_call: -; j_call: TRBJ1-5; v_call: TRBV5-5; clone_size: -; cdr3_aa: CASSLAGLNQPQHF; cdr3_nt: TGTGCCAGCAGCTTGGCAGGTTTAAATCAGCCCCAGCATTTT
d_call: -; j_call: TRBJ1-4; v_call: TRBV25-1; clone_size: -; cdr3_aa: CASSEFPGNEKLFF; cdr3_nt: TGTGCCAGCAGTGAATTCCCAGGGAATGAAAAACTGTTTTTT
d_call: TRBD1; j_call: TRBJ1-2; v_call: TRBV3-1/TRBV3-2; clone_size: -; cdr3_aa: CASSQGTGLNYGYTF; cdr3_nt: TGTGCCAGCAGCCAAGGGACAGGGTTGAACTATGGCTACACCTTC
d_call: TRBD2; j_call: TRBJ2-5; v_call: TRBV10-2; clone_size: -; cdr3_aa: CASMTSGGETQYF; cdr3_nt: TGCGCCAGTATGACAAGCGGGGGGGAGACCCAGTACTTC
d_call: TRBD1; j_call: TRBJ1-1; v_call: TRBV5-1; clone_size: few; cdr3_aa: CASRPDRVVTEAFF; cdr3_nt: TGCGCCAGCCGCCCCGACAGGGTGGTCACTGAAGCTTTCTTT
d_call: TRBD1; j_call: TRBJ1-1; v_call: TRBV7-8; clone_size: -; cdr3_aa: CASSAHRGGNTEAFF; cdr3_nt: TGTGCCAGCAGCGCCCACAGGGGTGGAAACACTGAAGCTTTCTTT